This note documents a single TCR beta chain sequence. The CDR3 runs to 13 residues. V gave up 7 bases and J gave up 3 bases; unmatched junction bases: 2. This record comes from a study of CD8 T cells in Susac syndrome. TEMRA cells were FACS-enriched, with CD8+ and CD4+ T cells isolated negatively. It was with random hexamers that 0.5 to 1 ug RNA was reverse transcribed. One entry per CDR3 protein results from TCRdb running MiXCR on the immunoSEQ multiplex PCR reads. This table has approximately 210,000 distinct CDR3 sequences, about 96% appearing once. V is TRBV12-3 or TRBV12-4 and J is TRBJ2-7, with 11 bases lining up with TRBD2. The clonotype originates from a human donor with multiple sclerosis. The sample consisted of CD4+ T cells from PBMCs. The CDR3 DNA follows: TGTGCCAGCACCCTAGCGGGGGGCTACGAGCAGTACTTC. Translation: CASTLAGGYEQYF.